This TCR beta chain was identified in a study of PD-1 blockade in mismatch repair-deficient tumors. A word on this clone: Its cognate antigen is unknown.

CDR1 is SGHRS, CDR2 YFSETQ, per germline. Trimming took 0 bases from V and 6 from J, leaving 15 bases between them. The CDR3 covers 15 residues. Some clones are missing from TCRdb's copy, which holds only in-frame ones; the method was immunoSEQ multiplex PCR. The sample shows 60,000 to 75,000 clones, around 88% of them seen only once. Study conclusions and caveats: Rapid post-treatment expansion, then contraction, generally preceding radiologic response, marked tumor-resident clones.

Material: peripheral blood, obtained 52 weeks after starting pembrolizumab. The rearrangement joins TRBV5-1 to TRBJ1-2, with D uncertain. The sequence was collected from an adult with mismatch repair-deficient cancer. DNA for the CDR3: TGCGCCAGCAGCTTGGCCGGGTTGGGGAGAGATGGCTACACCTTC. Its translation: CASSLAGLGRDGYTF.